Included here is one T cell receptor (beta chain) sequence, with context. Its antigen is unidentified. The record originates from a study of CD8+CD57+ T cells in acquired aplastic anemia. Study overall: DNA from sorted CD4+ and CD8+ cells averaged around 3 ug. Healthy donor sequencing depth: around 9.9 million CD4+, under 14 million CD8+ reads.

With 5 bases clipped from V and 7 bases from J, the junction kept 11 bases outside the gene matches. Germline-derived CDR1 and CDR2 are SGHTA and FQGTGA. This CDR3 is built from 15 residues. CDR3 and TCR beta VDJ profiling relied on genomic DNA as the template. TCRdb reprocessed the reads with MiXCR, giving one entry per CDR3 protein. The sample includes 190,000 or so distinct CDR3 sequences, over 60% seen only once; the top ten take about 29%. Regarding the study as a whole: About 29 sequences, all CD8+ CDR3, were shared between patients and controls. Patients and controls were not found to differ significantly in CD8+ Simpson's diversity.

The sequencing input was sorted CD4+, CD8+, or CD8+CD57+ T cells (not recorded which) from PBMCs. This chain connects TRBV7-3 to TRBJ1-2; 9 bases map to TRBD1. This TCR came from a human donor in good health. CDR3 DNA: TGTGCCAGCAGCCCACGACAGGGGGGGGCAGCTGGCTACACCTTC. It encodes CASSPRQGGAAGYTF.